This TCR beta chain emerged from a study of lymphopenia after photon versus proton radiotherapy. General study findings and limits: Under photons, naive T cells and diversity fell while effector/memory populations rose. Post-nadir diversity loss with photons came from oligoclonal expansion, particularly CD8+ Temra cells.

This clone rates as large (0.1 to 1%). Its antigen is currently unknown. Using immunoSEQ multiplex PCR, the repertoire was profiled, and TCRdb retains in-frame clones only, with some absent. Among about 5,000 clones listed, approximately 90% were seen once. V was pared by 7 bases and J by 6 bases, with 10 bases of the junction left unmatched. The CDR3 has 16 residues. The germline gives CDR1 MNHEY, CDR2 SMNVEV (reference sequence). This rearrangement joins TRBV27 to TRBJ2-2; the match to TRBD1 covers 11 bases. This clonotype was sampled from a man aged 30 to 45 with gastric cancer. This specimen was peripheral blood, taken from a patient treated with photon-based radiotherapy. For the CDR3, the DNA is TGTGCCAGCACACAAGGACGGACAGGGGGCCCCGGGGAGCTGTTTTTT. The encoded protein is CASTQGRTGGPGELFF.